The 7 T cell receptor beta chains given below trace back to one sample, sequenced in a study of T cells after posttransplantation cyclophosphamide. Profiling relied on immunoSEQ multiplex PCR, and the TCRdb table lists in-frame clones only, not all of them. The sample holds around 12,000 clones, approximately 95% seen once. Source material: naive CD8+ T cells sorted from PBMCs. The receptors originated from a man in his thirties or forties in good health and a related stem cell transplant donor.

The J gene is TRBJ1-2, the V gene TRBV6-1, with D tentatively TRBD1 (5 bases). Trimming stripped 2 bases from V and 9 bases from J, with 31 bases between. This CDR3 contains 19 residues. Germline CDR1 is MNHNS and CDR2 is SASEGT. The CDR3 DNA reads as TGTGCCAGCAGTGAATCCGTCTCTTTTCTCAGGGATCCCAATATTCGCTACACCTTC. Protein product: CASSESVSFLRDPNIRYTF.

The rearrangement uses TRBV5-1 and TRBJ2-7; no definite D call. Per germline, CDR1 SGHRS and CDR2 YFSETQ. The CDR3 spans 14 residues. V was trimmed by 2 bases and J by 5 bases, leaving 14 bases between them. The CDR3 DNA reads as TGCGCCAGCAGCTTAGGAGACTGGCCCCACGAGCAGTACTTC. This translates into CASSLGDWPHEQYF.

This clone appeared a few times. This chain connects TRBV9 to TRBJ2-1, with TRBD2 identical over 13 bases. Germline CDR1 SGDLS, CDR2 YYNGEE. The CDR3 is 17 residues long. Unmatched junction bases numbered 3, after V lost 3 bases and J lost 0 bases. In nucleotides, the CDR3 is TGTGCCAGCAGCGGACTAGCGGGGGGTTCCTCCTACAATGAGCAGTTCTTC. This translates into CASSGLAGGSSYNEQFF.

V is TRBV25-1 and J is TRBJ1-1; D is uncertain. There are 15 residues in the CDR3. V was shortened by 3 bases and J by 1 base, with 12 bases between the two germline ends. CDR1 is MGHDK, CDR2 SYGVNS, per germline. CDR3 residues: CASSDEACRNTEAFF. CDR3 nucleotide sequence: TGTGCCAGCAGTGACGAGGCCTGTAGGAACACTGAAGCTTTCTTT. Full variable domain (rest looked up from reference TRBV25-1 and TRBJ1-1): EADIYQTPRYLVIGTGKKITLECSQTMGHDKMYWYQQDPGMELHLIHYSYGVNSTEKGDLSSESTVSRIRTEHFPLTLESARPSHTSQYLCASSDEACRNTEAFFGQGTRLTVV.

DNA for the CDR3: TGCGCCAGCAGCCAAGATTCCCAGGGGGGACAAGAGACCCAGTACTTC. As protein: CASSQDSQGGQETQYF. The V and J genes are TRBV4-1 and TRBJ2-5, with D tentatively TRBD1 (7 bases). In germline, CDR1 is MGHRA, CDR2 YSYEKL. The CDR3 covers 16 residues. V dropped 0 bases and J dropped 2 bases, with 13 bases sitting between them.

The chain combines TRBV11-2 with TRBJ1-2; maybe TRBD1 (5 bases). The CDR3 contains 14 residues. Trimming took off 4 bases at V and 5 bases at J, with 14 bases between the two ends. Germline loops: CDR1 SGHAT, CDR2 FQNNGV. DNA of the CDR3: TGTGCCAGCAGCTACCCCGGGGGAGGGTATGGCTACACCTTC. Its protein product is CASSYPGGGYGYTF. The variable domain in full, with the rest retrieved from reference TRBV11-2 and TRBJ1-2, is EAGVAQSPRYKIIEKRQSVAFWCNPISGHATLYWYQQILGQGPKLLIQFQNNGVVDDSQLPKDRFSAERLKGVDSTLKIQPAKLEDSAVYLCASSYPGGGYGYTFGSGTRLTVV.

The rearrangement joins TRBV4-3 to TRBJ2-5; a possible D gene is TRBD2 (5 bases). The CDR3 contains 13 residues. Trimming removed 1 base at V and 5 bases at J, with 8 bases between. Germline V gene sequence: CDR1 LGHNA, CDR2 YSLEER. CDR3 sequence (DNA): TGCGCCAGCAGCCAAGGAAGGAGGGAGACCCAGTACTTC. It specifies CASSQGRRETQYF.